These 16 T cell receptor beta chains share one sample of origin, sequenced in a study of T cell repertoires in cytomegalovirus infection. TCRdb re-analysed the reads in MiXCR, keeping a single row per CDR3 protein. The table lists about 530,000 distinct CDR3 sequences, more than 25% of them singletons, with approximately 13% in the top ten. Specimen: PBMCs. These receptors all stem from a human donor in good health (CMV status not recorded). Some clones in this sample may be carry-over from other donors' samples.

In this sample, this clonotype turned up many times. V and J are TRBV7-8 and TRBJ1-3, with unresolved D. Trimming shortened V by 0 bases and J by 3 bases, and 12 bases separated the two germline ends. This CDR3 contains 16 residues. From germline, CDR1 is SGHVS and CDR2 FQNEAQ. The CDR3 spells CASSLARALLGNTIYF. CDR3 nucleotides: TGTGCCAGCAGCTTAGCTCGGGCGCTTCTTGGAAACACCATATATTTT.

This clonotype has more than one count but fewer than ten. The CDR3 protein is CASSQPKGPKDQEQFF. CDR3 nucleotide sequence: TGCGCCAGCAGCCAGCCCAAGGGGCCCAAGGATCAGGAGCAGTTCTTC. The gene calls are TRBV4-1 and TRBJ2-1, with TRBD1 as a possible D gene (5 bases). The CDR3 extends over 16 amino acids. The germline gives CDR1 MGHRA, CDR2 YSYEKL. V lost 3 bases and J lost 10, with 22 bases in between.

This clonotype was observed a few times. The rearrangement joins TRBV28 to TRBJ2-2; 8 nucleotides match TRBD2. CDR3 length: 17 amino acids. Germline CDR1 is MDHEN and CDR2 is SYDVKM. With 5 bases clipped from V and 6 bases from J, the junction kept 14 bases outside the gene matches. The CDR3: CASSPLDAGGMAGELFF. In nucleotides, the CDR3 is TGTGCCAGCAGTCCCCTGGACGCGGGAGGAATGGCCGGGGAGCTGTTTTTT.

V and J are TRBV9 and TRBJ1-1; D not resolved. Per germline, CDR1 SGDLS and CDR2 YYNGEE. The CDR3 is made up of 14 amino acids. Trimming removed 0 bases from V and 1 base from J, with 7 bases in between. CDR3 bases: TGTGCCAGCAGCGTAGTGGGGTCGAACACTGAAGCTTTCTTT. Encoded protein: CASSVVGSNTEAFF.

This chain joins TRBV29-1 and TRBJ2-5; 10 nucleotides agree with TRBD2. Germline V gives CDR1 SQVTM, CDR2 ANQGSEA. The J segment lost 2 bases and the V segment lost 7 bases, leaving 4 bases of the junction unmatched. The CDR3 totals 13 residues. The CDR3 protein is CSATTSGQETQYF. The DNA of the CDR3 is TGCAGCGCCACGACTAGCGGGCAAGAGACCCAGTACTTC.

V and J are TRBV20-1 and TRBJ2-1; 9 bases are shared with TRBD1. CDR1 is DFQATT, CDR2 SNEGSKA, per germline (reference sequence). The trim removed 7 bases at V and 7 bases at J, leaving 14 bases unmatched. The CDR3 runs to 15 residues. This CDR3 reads CSVRPGTGIRNEQFF. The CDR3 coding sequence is TGCAGTGTTCGGCCCGGGACAGGGATAAGGAATGAGCAGTTCTTC.

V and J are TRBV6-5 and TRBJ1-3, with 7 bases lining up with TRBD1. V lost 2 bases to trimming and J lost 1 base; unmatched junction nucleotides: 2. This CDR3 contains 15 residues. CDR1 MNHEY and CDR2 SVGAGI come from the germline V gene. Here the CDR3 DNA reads TGTGCCAGCAGTTACGGGACAGCTTCTGGAAACACCATATATTTT. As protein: CASSYGTASGNTIYF.

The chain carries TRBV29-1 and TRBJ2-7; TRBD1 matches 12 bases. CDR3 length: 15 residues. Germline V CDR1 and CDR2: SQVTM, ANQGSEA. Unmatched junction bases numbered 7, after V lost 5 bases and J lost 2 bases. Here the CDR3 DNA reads TGCAGCGTTTTGGGGACAGGGGGCAAAACCTACGAGCAGTACTTC. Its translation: CSVLGTGGKTYEQYF.

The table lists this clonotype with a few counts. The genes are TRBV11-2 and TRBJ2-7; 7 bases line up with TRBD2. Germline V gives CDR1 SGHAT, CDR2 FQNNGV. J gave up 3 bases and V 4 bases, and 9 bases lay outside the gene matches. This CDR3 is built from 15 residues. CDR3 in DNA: TGTGCCAGCAGCTATGGAGTGGGAGGGGACTACGAGCAGTACTTC. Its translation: CASSYGVGGDYEQYF. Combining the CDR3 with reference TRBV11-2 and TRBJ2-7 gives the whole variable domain EAGVAQSPRYKIIEKRQSVAFWCNPISGHATLYWYQQILGQGPKLLIQFQNNGVVDDSQLPKDRFSAERLKGVDSTLKIQPAKLEDSAVYLCASSYGVGGDYEQYFGPGTRLTVT.

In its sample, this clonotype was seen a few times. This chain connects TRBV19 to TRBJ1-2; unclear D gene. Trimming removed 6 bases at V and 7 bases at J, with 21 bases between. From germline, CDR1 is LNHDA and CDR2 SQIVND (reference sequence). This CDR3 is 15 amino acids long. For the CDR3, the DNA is TGTGCCAGTAGCACCTGGTCAGCGGGTTCAGGTGGCTACACCTTC. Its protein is CASSTWSAGSGGYTF.

The CDR3 nucleotides are TGTGCCAGCAGTCCCTCGGGGCGTCTTGGGACAGGGAGTTCACCCCTCCACTTT. Amino acid sequence: CASSPSGRLGTGSSPLHF. V gene TRBV6-6 combines with J gene TRBJ1-6; 9 bases map to TRBD1. Germline V gene lookup returns CDR1 MNHNY and CDR2 SVGAGI (reference sequence). V lost 5 bases and J lost 9; bases outside the gene matches: 17. The CDR3 covers 18 residues.

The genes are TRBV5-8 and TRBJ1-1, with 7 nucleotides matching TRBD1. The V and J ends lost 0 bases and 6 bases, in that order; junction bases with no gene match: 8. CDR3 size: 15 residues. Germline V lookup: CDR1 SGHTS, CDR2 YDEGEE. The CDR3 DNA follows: TGTGCCAGCAGCTTGGGACAGGGAGGTAGGGCTGAAGCTTTCTTT. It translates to CASSLGQGGRAEAFF.

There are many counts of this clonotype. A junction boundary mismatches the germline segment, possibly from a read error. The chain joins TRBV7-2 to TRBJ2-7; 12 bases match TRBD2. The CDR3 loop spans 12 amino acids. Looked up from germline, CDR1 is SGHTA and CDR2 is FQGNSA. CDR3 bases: TGTGCCAGCAGCCCGACTAGCGGGAGCCCCATCTTC. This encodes CASSPTSGSPIF.

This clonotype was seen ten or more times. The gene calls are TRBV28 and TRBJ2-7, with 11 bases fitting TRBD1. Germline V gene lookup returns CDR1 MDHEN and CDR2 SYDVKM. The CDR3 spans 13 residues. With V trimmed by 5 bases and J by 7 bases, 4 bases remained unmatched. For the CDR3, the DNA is TGTGCCAGCAGTCCCGGGACAGGGGGTGAGCAGTACTTC. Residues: CASSPGTGGEQYF.

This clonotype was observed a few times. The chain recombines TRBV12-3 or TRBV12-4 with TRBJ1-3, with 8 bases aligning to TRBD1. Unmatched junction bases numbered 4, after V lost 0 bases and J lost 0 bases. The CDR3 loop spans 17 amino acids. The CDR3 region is CASSLAGTGLSGNTIYF. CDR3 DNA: TGTGCCAGCAGTTTAGCGGGGACAGGCCTCTCTGGAAACACCATATATTTT.

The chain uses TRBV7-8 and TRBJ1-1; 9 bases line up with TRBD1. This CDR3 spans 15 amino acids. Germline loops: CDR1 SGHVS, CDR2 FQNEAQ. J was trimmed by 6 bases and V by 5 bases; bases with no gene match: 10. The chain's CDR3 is CASSERGDRAPEAFF. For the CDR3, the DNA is TGTGCCAGCAGCGAAAGGGGGGACAGGGCCCCTGAAGCTTTCTTT.